The sequence of this T cell receptor beta chain was determined in a study of blood T cell repertoires in COVID-19. In the study overall: The analysed material was cDNA or gDNA that came from T cells, B-cell-depleted T cells, or PBMCs.

Within the 2 weeks before study entry, each person in the exposed group met a COVID-19 case. CDR1 LGHNA and CDR2 YNFKEQ come from the germline V gene. V lost 1 base and J lost 5; bases outside the gene matches: 8. CDR3 length: 18 amino acids. In the study's own analysis: The authors estimated nucleated cell counts from reference gene primer amplification. The table came from immunoSEQ multiplex PCR; TCRdb's copy has only in-frame clones and leaves some out. The V and J calls and clone size are taken from that table; D and trimming were inferred from the DNA. This table has about 270,000 clones, around 93% appearing once.

Material: PBMCs or T cells enriched from blood (not recorded which). The chain carries TRBV4-2 and TRBJ2-5, with 15 bases fitting TRBD2. The sequence derives from a man aged 35-49 years who had been exposed to COVID-19. In DNA, the CDR3 is TGTGCCAGCAGCCAAGGATCCGGACTAGCGGGAGGGCCGGAGACCCAGTACTTC. It encodes CASSQGSGLAGGPETQYF.